The 17 T cell receptor beta chains below come from one sample, sequenced in a study of CD8+ T cells in alopecia areata. The treatment: oral pan-JAK inhibitor, 5-10 mg twice daily. Investigators isolated RNA and reverse transcribed it into cDNA to act as the sequencing template. Sequenced by immunoSEQ multiplex PCR; TCRdb stores in-frame clones only, minus some. The data hold under 200,000 clones, with about two thirds observed a single time. Here the sequenced sample was CD4+ T cells sorted from blood, taken at week 4, from a patient treated with tofacitinib. All receptors derive from a human donor with alopecia areata.

This chain links TRBV6-6 with TRBJ1-1; weak D call: TRBD1 (5 bases). The CDR3 contains 15 residues. V lost 5 bases and J 5 bases, leaving 18 bases between the germline ends. Germline loops: CDR1 MNHNY, CDR2 SVGAGI (reference sequence). The CDR3 DNA sequence: TGTGCCAGCAGTCACGGGGCAGGGAGGGGTACTGAAGCTTTCTTT. It yields the protein CASSHGAGRGTEAFF.

CDR3 residues: CASSLVHRQYNEQFF. The CDR3 nucleotides are TGTGCCAGCAGCTTGGTCCACAGACAATACAATGAGCAGTTCTTC. The chain combines TRBV5-6 with TRBJ2-1; D not resolved. Germline CDR1 reads SGHDT; CDR2 reads YYEEEE. This CDR3 has 15 amino acids. V lost 0 bases to trimming and J lost 4 bases, with 11 bases between them. The full variable domain, its missing parts supplied by reference TRBV5-6 and TRBJ2-1, is DAGVTQSPTHLIKTRGQQVTLRCSPKSGHDTVSWYQQALGQGPQFIFQYYEEEERQRGNFPDRFSGHQFPNYSSELNVNALLLGDSALYLCASSLVHRQYNEQFFGPGTRLTVL.

The chain joins TRBV30 to TRBJ1-1; D is undetermined. Germline-derived CDR1 and CDR2 are GTSNPN and SVGIG (reference sequence). V was pared by 3 bases and J by 1 base, with 12 bases between. The CDR3 consists of 14 residues. This chain's CDR3 is CAWRTAGANTEAFF. The CDR3 DNA reads as TGTGCCTGGAGAACTGCAGGAGCGAACACTGAAGCTTTCTTT.

The chain combines TRBV2 with TRBJ2-2; TRBD1 matches at 9 bases. The CDR3 extends over 15 amino acids. Germline V CDR1 and CDR2: SNHLY, FYNNEI. Losses at the gene ends were 6 bases for V and 7 bases for J; bases not matched to a gene: 9. Here the CDR3 reads CASRRDRVRDGELFF. CDR3 coding DNA: TGTGCCAGCAGGAGGGACAGGGTTAGAGACGGGGAGCTGTTTTTT.

The V call is TRBV18, the J call TRBJ1-1; unclear D gene. The length of the CDR3 is 15 residues. CDR1 and CDR2 (germline): KGHSH, LQKENI. V lost 0 bases and J lost 1, with 9 bases in between. In DNA form, the CDR3 reads TGTGCCAGCTCACCACCGAAAATCAAGAACACTGAAGCTTTCTTT. It is translated as CASSPPKIKNTEAFF.

This rearrangement joins TRBV30 to TRBJ2-7; unclear D gene. Trimming took 0 bases from V and 9 from J, leaving 21 bases between them. The CDR3 runs to 15 residues. Germline CDR1 GTSNPN, CDR2 SVGIG (reference sequence). CDR3 coding DNA: TGTGCCTGGAGTGTAGGAAGTCTCCTGCCACTCGGGCAGTACTTC. Amino acid sequence: CAWSVGSLLPLGQYF.

This chain uses TRBV30 with TRBJ1-2, with D possibly matching TRBD1 (5 bases). The CDR3 contains 13 residues. V was trimmed by 0 bases and J by 4 bases, leaving 9 bases between them. CDR1 is GTSNPN and CDR2 is SVGIG in the germline V gene (reference sequence). The CDR3 region has the DNA TGTGCCTGGAGTGTGGGGGTGGGCTATGGCTACACCTTC. Translated, it gives CAWSVGVGYGYTF.

V is TRBV30 and J is TRBJ1-2; 9 nucleotides line up with TRBD1. With V trimmed by 5 bases and J by 6 bases, 4 bases remained unmatched. The CDR3 loop spans 12 amino acids. Germline V gene data show CDR1 as GTSNPN and CDR2 as SVGIG (reference sequence). The CDR3 DNA sequence: TGTGCCTGGGGGACAGGGATAAATGGCTACACCTTC. It is translated as CAWGTGINGYTF.

This chain connects TRBV6-6 to TRBJ2-4; D is perhaps TRBD2 (5 bases). CDR1 is MNHNY, CDR2 SVGAGI, per germline (reference sequence). The CDR3 is 16 residues long. V was cut by 2 bases and J by 0 bases, with 11 bases left in between. This CDR3 reads CASSYNPGLAKNIQYF. CDR3 sequence (DNA): TGTGCCAGCAGTTACAACCCAGGACTAGCCAAAAACATTCAGTACTTC.

The CDR3 protein is CSAYTGPNEQYF. The CDR3 coding sequence is TGCAGCGCCTACACAGGGCCCAACGAGCAGTACTTC. The J gene is TRBJ2-7, the V gene TRBV29-1, with a tentative D call TRBD1 (6 bases). CDR3 length equals 12 residues. The germline V gene encodes CDR1 SQVTM and CDR2 ANQGSEA. The V gene lost 7 bases and the J gene lost 5 bases, with 15 bases spanning the gap.

The gene calls are TRBV10-3 and TRBJ1-1; 9 bases fit TRBD1. The CDR3 is 16 amino acids. The ends lost 4 bases at V and 1 base at J; junction bases unmatched: 7. The germline V gene has CDR1 ENHRY and CDR2 SYGVKD. CDR3 sequence reads: CAISGISGQGNTEAFF. CDR3 sequence (DNA): TGTGCCATCAGTGGGATCTCGGGACAGGGGAACACTGAAGCTTTCTTT.

The rearrangement links TRBV29-1 to TRBJ1-2, with unresolved D. The CDR3 is made up of 12 amino acids. V was shortened by 8 bases and J by 0 bases, with 10 bases between the two germline ends. Germline V gene data show CDR1 as SQVTM and CDR2 as ANQGSEA. Written as DNA, the CDR3 is TGCAGCTTGACTGACTCTAACTATGGCTACACCTTC. Translated: CSLTDSNYGYTF.

V usage is TRBV29-1 and J usage is TRBJ2-3; possibly TRBD2 for D (5 bases). This CDR3 has 13 amino acids. CDR1 and CDR2 from the germline V gene are SQVTM and ANQGSEA. The ends were cut back, 2 bases at V and 1 base at J, with 7 bases in the middle. The chain's CDR3 is CSVERRGTDTQYF. The CDR3 coding sequence is TGCAGCGTTGAAAGGCGGGGCACAGATACGCAGTATTTT.

To note about this clone: A much larger clonotype is one base distant, so this may be a read error. This rearrangement joins TRBV5-6 to TRBJ1-1; no definite D call. The length of the CDR3 is 13 residues. Germline V gene sequence: CDR1 SGHDT, CDR2 YYEEEE. V lost 2 bases and J lost 1, with 6 bases in between. The DNA for the CDR3 is TGTGCCAGCAGCTTAGTCCCGAACACTGAAGCTTTCTTT. It specifies CASSLVPNTEAFF.

This clone was counted ten times or more. CDR3: CATSRRERGNQPQHF. CDR3 DNA: TGTGCCACCAGCAGGAGGGAAAGGGGCAATCAGCCCCAGCATTTT. The chain links TRBV15 to TRBJ1-5; D uncertain. Trimming stripped 3 bases from V and 2 bases from J, with 11 bases between. The CDR3 totals 15 residues. The germline gives CDR1 LNHNV, CDR2 YYDKDF (reference sequence). The full variable domain, completed using reference TRBV15 and TRBJ1-5, is DAMVIQNPRYQVTQFGKPVTLSCSQTLNHNVMYWYQQKSSQAPKLLFHYYDKDFNNEADTPDNFQSRRPNTSFCFLDIRSPGLGDTAMYLCATSRRERGNQPQHFGDGTRLSIL.

This clone was seen only once. The chain recombines TRBV11-3 with TRBJ2-3; tentatively, D is TRBD1 or TRBD2 (5 bases each). The V end lost 5 bases, the J end lost 9 bases, and 15 bases lay between the germline ends. In germline, CDR1 is SGHNT, CDR2 YENEEA. The CDR3 runs 13 residues. As DNA, the CDR3 is TGTGCCAGCAGCCGGGACCCCGCCGAGACGCAGTATTTT. Residues: CASSRDPAETQYF.

V is TRBV29-1 and J is TRBJ2-7; D is unclear. V lost 4 bases, J lost 5 bases, and 12 bases lay in between. The CDR3 is 12 amino acids. From germline, CDR1 is SQVTM and CDR2 ANQGSEA. CDR3 loop: CSVVTVNHEQYF. The CDR3 DNA follows: TGCAGCGTTGTAACGGTGAACCACGAGCAGTACTTC.